What follows is one T cell receptor beta chain and its context. This clone was observed a handful of times. Its target antigen remains unknown. Per-base qualities were not stored, and no clone one base away is much larger. The cohort comprised more than 550 healthy bone marrow donors. All cohort members were sampled while nominally healthy, although unrecorded immune exposures were likely present. The donor was CMV seronegative and was included in the group of a few hundred seronegative cohort members. Every donor gave a peripheral blood sample, and the peripheral blood mononuclear cells from that sample were used for TCR beta sequencing. Genomic DNA extraction from the blood cell samples was performed with the Qiagen DNeasy Blood Extraction Kit. From the cysteine up to the phenylalanine, the CDR3 has a length of 13 residues. This entry keeps only the CDR3 DNA: 39 bases, framed from base 1. Per the germline V gene, SGHTA is the CDR1 and FQGNSA is the CDR2. V is pruned by 4 bases and J by 4 bases, leaving 2 bases of the junction without a gene match.

The record originates from a study of cytomegalovirus exposure and HLA in healthy donors (TCRdb year 2017). For the wider study: An earlier analysis of approximately 640 of the donors reported 250 to 300 Gb of sequence data and more than 90 million unique TCR beta sequences from roughly 200 million T cells. In addition to the first cohort of 650 to 750 subjects, a separate validation cohort of some 120 different subjects was used. Across 398 genotyped donors of the cohort, an average of about 250,000 unique TCR beta nucleotide sequences per donor were sequenced, and roughly 20% of those sequences were non-productive. Both class I and class II loci were covered by HLA typing, at four-digit resolution. The genetic ancestry cluster associated with self-reported Caucasian donors included around four fifths of the roughly 390 genotyped donors. The study was designed to test whether signatures of past pathogen exposure could be identified by cataloging public T cell receptors. In an earlier analysis of roughly 540 of the donors, high-throughput TCR beta sequencing was used to judge whether each TCR beta V gene segment behaved as functional or pseudogenic. An early release covering some 640 HLA-typed donors comprised 250 to 350 gigabases of sequencing data and approximately 80 million unique TCR sequences. A later genetic analysis took genome-wide SNP genotypes for about 55% of the roughly 700 donors and used that subset as a discovery cohort. To predict cytomegalovirus infection status, the study combined high-throughput TCR immunosequencing, statistical association of individual TCRs with disease status, and machine learning. The study profiled the T cell repertoires of approximately 700 subjects by immunosequencing and related them to cytomegalovirus serostatus. To study patterns of TCR occurrence, a later analysis re-analyzed previously published TCR beta repertoires from 666 donors and added high-resolution HLA genotyping. Several DR-DQ haplotypes were treated as single units for association and clustering because of strong linkage in the cohort. Typing coverage varied by locus: roughly 620-640 donors for A, B, C, DRB1 and DQB1; roughly 560 for DQA1; approximately 570 for DPA1; fewer than 480 for DPB1. All discovery cohort repertoires had been generated on a single sequencing platform. In the later analysis, no new phenotypic data were used to find candidate immune exposures; instead, reliance was placed on TCR beta sequences and their occurrence across donors. Alongside the repertoire data, information on donor age, sex, ethnicity and CMV serostatus was compiled. The study at large found these results: Seventeen rarely observed V segments, including chromosome 9 orphons, were excluded from the earlier analysis of just under 600 of the donors because counts were too low. According to a later analysis, TCR association rates differed among HLA loci, with DRB1 alleles showing the most associated TCRs and HLA-C alleles showing the fewest. Roughly uniform sequencing depth across donors was assumed in presence/absence analyses, although this assumption may not hold. At a false discovery rate of 0.05, a later analysis linked 15,000 to 20,000 TCR beta sequences to specific HLA alleles. In a later analysis, several top co-occurrence clusters were reported to appear linked to parvovirus B19, influenza, CMV and Epstein-Barr virus. Some IMGT-functional V segments, including TRBV6-2 and TRBV6-3, could not be told apart with the 87-base-pair reads, so those segments were excluded. A later genetic analysis associated a missense DCLRE1C variant with V-gene and J-gene trimming of TCR beta chains, and an independent cohort replicated the association. The classifier was reported to diagnose cytomegalovirus status with high specificity and sensitivity in both the original cohort and the validation cohort. Broadly in line with IMGT annotations, most TCR beta V segments showed up in productive rearrangements about 87% or about 30% of the time in an earlier analysis of several hundred of the donors. A further reported finding was that TCR beta sequences accurately predicted the HLA-A and HLA-B alleles for most subjects in the first cohort. Linkage disequilibrium might explain the correlated functional status among segregating V segments, but an unknown experimental factor could not be excluded. Compared with the roughly 600-donor mean, donors in an Asian-associated ancestry cluster had fewer N-insertions in productive TCRs, according to a later genetic analysis. A later analysis found that most CMV-associated TCR beta chains appeared HLA-restricted, with HLA associations seemingly driven largely by CMV exposure. A few of the identified cytomegalovirus-associated TCR beta chains were confirmed in vitro to be specific for cytomegalovirus antigens. The study listed approximately 150 TCR beta chains as associated with cytomegalovirus. Compared with equally common non-associated chains, HLA-associated TCR beta chains in a later analysis were more clonally expanded and had lower generation probabilities. Because some donors lacked HLA typing at each locus, the association tests relied only on the typed subset. When HLA alleles, especially DR and DQ, strongly co-occurred, TCR associations were difficult to assign to individual alleles. Immune exposure information for the cohort was limited to CMV serostatus. The sequencing pipeline was judged likely to have produced a cluster of highly shared sequence variants as a technical artifact. In this cohort, only TCR beta chains were sequenced, and detectable features were limited by the absence of alpha or paired-chain data. Across donors, most TCR sequences were observed very rarely, whereas some public TCRs were present in many individuals. The authors suggested that the approach could potentially be generalized to other disease states and immunological phenotypes.

Receptors were amplified or captured by the immunoSEQ multiplex PCR assay. For the multiplex PCR, a mixture combining 60 forward primers for TCR Vbeta segments and 13 reverse primers for TCR Jbeta segments was used. Amplification of the CDR3 region of rearranged TCR beta genes was performed with a multiplex PCR assay on genomic DNA. On the Illumina HiSeq System, the amplified TCR beta libraries were sequenced as 87-base-pair reads. The paper's data handling went like this. In a later analysis, around 80 million unique TCR beta chains were counted across the 500 to 700 repertoires, and around 11 million of these chains were shared by at least two donors. A nearest-neighbor algorithm error-corrected the raw reads and collapsed the reads into unique sequences, merging closely related sequences to remove PCR and sequencing errors. CDR3 sequences were aligned to IMGT reference sequences to assign V, D and J gene segments. For a sequence to be retained, a match of at least six nucleotides to both a V gene segment and a J gene segment was required. A rearrangement was called productive if the CDR3 had no stop codons and remained in frame with V and J, and every other rearrangement was called non-productive. Following IMGT convention, CDR3 was defined as the stretch from the second conserved V-encoded cysteine up to the conserved J-encoded phenylalanine. The earlier analysis of roughly 590 of the donors excluded sequences that lacked an unambiguous match to a single V gene segment. In an earlier analysis of 587 of the donors, V segments were called functional above 56.7% productive rearrangements and were called segregating when the between-donor standard deviation exceeded 5%. To diagnose cytomegalovirus status from the catalog of TCR beta chain sequences, a statistical classification framework was built. In a later analysis, V and J genes were assigned by comparing TCR nucleotide sequences against IMGT/GENE-DB human TR gene sequences. Using the TCRdist pipeline, a later analysis assigned CDR3 sequences along with most-parsimonious VDJ recombination scenarios. In a later analysis, each TCR beta chain was defined by its CDR3 amino acid sequence together with its V-gene family, and reads without a unique V-gene family were excluded. To address suspected cross-contamination and a sequencing artifact, a later analysis removed roughly 580 highly shared, low-generation-probability nucleotide sequences. A later analysis calculated a clonal expansion index for each public chain from normalized within-repertoire ranks of inferred template counts. In a later analysis, generation probabilities were computed using a VDJ recombination model fitted to out-of-frame rearrangements, and the results were checked against IGoR. Hypergeometric tests were used in a later analysis to score TCR-TCR, TCR-HLA and TCR-CMV co-occurrence, with a repertoire-size bias correction applied to the TCR pairs. False discovery rates were estimated in a later analysis by permuting HLA or CMV assignments 20 times. A later analysis grouped co-occurring TCRs with DBSCAN, adding TCRdist sequence similarity when clustering within HLA-allele-positive subsets. For co-occurrence clustering, repertoires with fewer than 30,000 or more than 120,000 public chains were excluded, along with 4 to 6 repertoires with anomalous nucleotide sharing. TCRdb took over this immuneACCESS table, retaining in-frame rearrangements with V and J assigned. Such tables are incomplete; in checked studies, under half of the missing clones stem from an unresolved V gene, and the remainder is unexplained. The D gene and trimming were derived from the DNA, and the V and J assignments and clone size from that table. Across this sample there are 150,000 to 190,000 clones, with roughly 80% seen only once. More than 1.2% of the sample goes to the ten largest clones.

The receptor's source is a man younger than 35 in good health and CMV-seronegative. The sample comprised PBMCs. The chain is assembled from TRBV7-2 and TRBJ2-5; 8 bases in between match TRBD1. The CDR3 has the sequence CASSSDRGETQYF. At the DNA level, the sequence is TGTGCCAGCAGCTCTGACAGGGGAGAGACCCAGTACTTC.